Presented here are 16 T cell receptor beta chains from one specimen sequenced in a study of blood T cell repertoires in COVID-19. Assay: immunoSEQ multiplex PCR; the TCRdb copy retains only in-frame clones and omits some. The table includes 35,000 to 40,000 clones, nearly 90% detected once. Sequencing was carried out using peripheral blood. Every receptor here comes from a man aged 55-75 years with COVID-19, enrolled during active disease.

This rearrangement joins TRBV29-1 to TRBJ1-1; perhaps TRBD1 as D (6 bases). There are 11 residues in the CDR3. Trimming pared 6 bases from V and 1 base from J, leaving 6 bases between. Germline values: CDR1 SQVTM, CDR2 ANQGSEA. The chain's CDR3 is CSVGQNTEAFF. The CDR3 region has the DNA TGCAGCGTGGGACAGAACACTGAAGCTTTCTTT. The full variable domain, in which reference TRBV29-1 and TRBJ1-1 provide the parts outside the CDR3, is SAVISQKPSRDICQRGTSLTIQCQVDSQVTMMFWYRQQPGQSLTLIATANQGSEATYESGFVIDKFPISRPNLTFSTLTVSNMSPEDSSIYLCSVGQNTEAFFGQGTRLTVV.

CDR3 in amino acids: CASSPRRKANEKLFF. The DNA for the CDR3 is TGTGCCAGCTCACCAAGGAGGAAGGCTAATGAAAAACTGTTTTTT. The chain links TRBV18 to TRBJ1-4; unclear D gene. The V end lost 2 bases, the J end lost 3 bases, and 10 bases lay between the germline ends. CDR3 length equals 15 residues. Germline lookup yields CDR1 KGHSH and CDR2 LQKENI.

A few counts support this clone. The V and J genes are TRBV5-1 and TRBJ2-7, with 8 bases identical to TRBD2. There are 15 residues in the CDR3. V lost 0 bases and J lost 5; bases outside the gene matches: 7. The V gene's germline CDR1 is SGHRS and CDR2 YFSETQ. CDR3 DNA: TGCGCCAGCAGCTTGGCCCCCGGGAGGGCTGACGAGCAGTACTTC. It translates to CASSLAPGRADEQYF. Variable domain in full (rest from reference TRBV5-1 and TRBJ2-7): KAGVTQTPRYLIKTRGQQVTLSCSPISGHRSVSWYQQTPGQGLQFLFEYFSETQRNKGNFPGRFSGRQFSNSRSEMNVSTLELGDSALYLCASSLAPGRADEQYFGPGTRLTVT.

The chain is built from TRBV12-5 and TRBJ2-1; D might be TRBD2 (5 bases). The V end was cut by 2 bases, the J end by 8 bases, with 13 bases between. Per germline, CDR1 LGHNT and CDR2 FRNRAP. This CDR3 spans 14 amino acids. The CDR3 here is CASGLLGREDEQFF. As DNA, the CDR3 is TGTGCTAGTGGTTTGTTGGGCCGGGAAGATGAGCAGTTCTTC.

This chain connects TRBV7-2 to TRBJ2-1; 10 bases are shared with TRBD2. Germline assignment: CDR1 SGHTA and CDR2 FQGNSA. The CDR3 runs 15 residues. With 6 bases clipped from V and 5 bases from J, the junction kept 7 bases outside the gene matches. CDR3 DNA: TGTGCCAGCAGGAAAGGGCTAGCGGGAGACAATGAGCAGTTCTTC. It translates to CASRKGLAGDNEQFF.

This chain uses TRBV7-7 with TRBJ2-7, with TRBD1 identical over 12 bases. Looked up from germline, CDR1 is SSHAT and CDR2 is FNYEAQ (reference sequence). V shed 2 bases and J 7 bases; nucleotides not matched to a gene: 21. The CDR3 is 20 residues long. The CDR3 nucleotides are TGTGCCAGCAGCTTATGCCCCCGGGACAGGGGGCGGAACCCTATAATAGAGCAGTACTTC. Its protein is CASSLCPRDRGRNPIIEQYF.

The rearrangement joins TRBV29-1 to TRBJ2-1; TRBD2 aligns across 9 bases. Trimming took 6 bases from V and 2 from J; bases not matched to a gene: 11. The length of the CDR3 is 16 residues. Germline V gene data show CDR1 as SQVTM and CDR2 as ANQGSEA. The chain's CDR3 is CSVEGLADPAYNEQFF. Written as DNA, the CDR3 is TGCAGCGTCGAGGGACTAGCCGATCCCGCCTACAATGAGCAGTTCTTC.

The chain links TRBV27 to TRBJ2-7, with a tentative D call TRBD1 (8 bases). Germline CDR1 MNHEY, CDR2 SMNVEV (reference sequence). The CDR3 runs to 16 residues. Trimming pared 5 bases from V and 0 bases from J, leaving 17 bases between. CDR3 nucleotides: TGTGCCAGCAGTCCGATACAGGGGGGGAGCTCCTACGAGCAGTACTTC. Translated: CASSPIQGGSSYEQYF.

This clone turned up a few times. The chain combines TRBV6-5 with TRBJ1-1; no clear D gene. There are 14 residues in the CDR3. Germline V lookup: CDR1 MNHEY, CDR2 SVGAGI. Trimming took 6 bases from V and 3 from J, leaving 14 bases between them. The CDR3 is CASSQTPRHTEAFF. CDR3 nucleotides: TGTGCCAGCAGCCAGACACCCCGCCACACTGAAGCTTTCTTT.

V is TRBV7-2 and J is TRBJ1-1; D might be TRBD1 (6 bases). The germline V gene encodes CDR1 SGHTA and CDR2 FQGNSA. With 5 bases removed from V and 3 bases from J, the gap between germline ends came to 13 bases. The CDR3 is made up of 14 amino acids. The DNA for the CDR3 is TGTGCCAGCAGCGAGGGACACCAGGACACTGAAGCTTTCTTT. Translation gives CASSEGHQDTEAFF.

Here the CDR3 reads CASSLGGDNEKLFF. The CDR3 DNA reads TGTGCCAGCAGTTTAGGGGGGGATAATGAAAAACTGTTTTTT. The V and J genes are TRBV28 and TRBJ1-4, with D perhaps TRBD1 (5 bases). Germline CDR1 and CDR2: MDHEN and SYDVKM. V lost 2 bases and J lost 4, with 8 bases in between. There are 14 residues in the CDR3.

This chain links TRBV7-2 with TRBJ2-2, with 7 nucleotides matching TRBD2. The V and J ends lost 2 bases and 4 bases, in that order; junction bases with no gene match: 7. The V gene's germline CDR1 is SGHTA and CDR2 FQGNSA. The CDR3 is 16 amino acids. This CDR3 is CASSLSLAERTGELFF. As DNA, the CDR3 is TGTGCCAGCAGCTTATCGCTAGCGGAGCGCACCGGGGAGCTGTTTTTT.

In this sample, this clone turned up once. The CDR3 here is CASSERYQDGYTF. The DNA of the CDR3 is TGTGCCAGCAGTGAAAGATACCAGGATGGCTACACCTTC. This sequence joins TRBV2 and TRBJ1-2; no firm D call. This CDR3 comprises 13 residues. Germline lookup yields CDR1 SNHLY and CDR2 FYNNEI. The V gene lost 2 bases and the J gene lost 6 bases, with 10 bases spanning the gap.

The chain has TRBV5-6 and TRBJ2-4; D remains unclear. Germline V gene lookup returns CDR1 SGHDT and CDR2 YYEEEE. This CDR3 spans 13 amino acids. Trimming took 4 bases from V and 0 from J, leaving 5 bases between them. CDR3 bases: TGTGCCAGCAGCCTAGTAGCCAAAAACATTCAGTACTTC. Translating it yields CASSLVAKNIQYF.

This clone has a handful of counts. The chain carries TRBV24-1 and TRBJ2-2; 8 bases map to TRBD2. This CDR3 spans 17 amino acids. From germline, CDR1 is KGHDR and CDR2 SFDVKD. V shed 5 bases and J 9 bases; nucleotides not matched to a gene: 16. The CDR3 reads CATSGSGRSNRLRELFF. CDR3 sequence (DNA): TGTGCCACCAGTGGAAGCGGGAGAAGTAATCGGTTGCGGGAGCTGTTTTTT.

This sequence joins TRBV6-6 and TRBJ1-2; no definite D call. The CDR3 contains 14 residues. Germline assignment: CDR1 MNHNY and CDR2 SVGAGI (reference sequence). The V end was cut by 0 bases, the J end by 8 bases, with 13 bases between. The CDR3 nucleotides read TGTGCCAGCAGTTACTCGGCGAGCGAGCGGGGCTACACCTTC. Translated: CASSYSASERGYTF.